Listed below are T cell receptor beta chains from one sample, sequenced in a study of blood T cell repertoires in COVID-19. Data came from immunoSEQ multiplex PCR; TCRdb stores just in-frame clones and leaves some out. Among around 80,000 clones listed, more than 85% were seen once. The sequencing input was peripheral blood. These receptor sequences come from a man in his fifties or sixties with acute or convalescent COVID-19. CDR3s include the opening cysteine and the closing phenylalanine or tryptophan. A D gene is named only where the DNA matches it firmly.

>NA|TRBV23-1|TRBJ1-3
CASSHKDTFIGNTIYF
>NA|TRBV24-1|TRBJ1-4
CATSARGGGNEKLFF
>TRBD2|TRBV7-9|TRBJ2-3
CASSSAGEGPDTQYF
>NA|TRBV6-5|TRBJ2-3
CASESIVTDTQYF
>TRBD2|TRBV10-3|TRBJ2-7
CATGLAREQYF
>TRBD2|TRBV30|TRBJ2-1
CAWRGTSGATGQFF
>NA|TRBV7-3|TRBJ2-7
CASSSPPGSSYEQYF
>TRBD2|TRBV7-9|TRBJ2-1
CASSLLAGSNEQFF
>TRBD1|TRBV6-5|TRBJ1-6
CASSYEGTAGNSPLHF
>TRBD2|TRBV4-2|TRBJ2-1
CASSQASGNNEQFF
>TRBD1|TRBV5-1|TRBJ1-5
CASSLGTGPEGNQPQHF
>TRBD1|TRBV6-5|TRBJ1-5
CASRGTGSQPQHF
>NA|TRBV5-1|TRBJ1-4
CASSRGEGVEKLFF
>TRBD2|TRBV7-8|TRBJ2-5
CASSPGLAGGSRETQYF
>TRBD2|TRBV6-5|TRBJ2-7
CASIFSGRAYEQYF
>TRBD2|TRBV6-5|TRBJ2-1
CASSYSPGLYNEQFF
>TRBD2|TRBV5-1|TRBJ2-3
CASSLLAGGAGPDTQYF
>NA|TRBV6-1|TRBJ2-6
CASSVGPGTGANVLTF
>TRBD2|TRBV5-1|TRBJ2-1
CASSFSGRGVGEQFF
>NA|TRBV9|TRBJ2-6
CASSHRAGANVLTF
>TRBD2|TRBV28|TRBJ2-3
CASSTDYGQGLAGGSDTQYF
>NA|TRBV5-4|TRBJ2-5
CASSQTGLGETQYF
>NA|TRBV9|TRBJ1-6
CASSVRSGGSPLHF
>NA|TRBV6-5|TRBJ2-7
CASKEGWSLEQYF
>NA|TRBV2|TRBJ1-2
CASSDPGAPGYTF
>NA|TRBV30|TRBJ1-6
CAWGDRGQLRGSPLHF
>TRBD1|TRBV12-5|TRBJ2-3
CASGLKRDRFADTQYF
>NA|TRBV24-1|TRBJ1-1
CATSDGDSHTEAFF
>TRBD1|TRBV5-1|TRBJ2-3
CASSGGTGGYTDTQYF
>NA|TRBV12-5|TRBJ1-3
CASGLVPGGNTIYF
>TRBD2|TRBV7-9|TRBJ2-5
CASSDKGLAANKTQYF
>TRBD1|TRBV28|TRBJ2-6
CASSLTGGTSGANVLTF
>TRBD2|TRBV6-1|TRBJ2-7
CASSEGLLAGGESLHEQYF
>TRBD1|TRBV28|TRBJ2-6
CASSFQGAPGANVLTF
>NA|TRBV30|TRBJ2-2
CAWSGRFAGELFF
>NA|TRBV15|TRBJ2-1
CATSRAGTNYNEQFF
>TRBD1|TRBV19|TRBJ1-4
CASTYRGLEEKLFF
>TRBD2|TRBV6-5|TRBJ2-7
CASSFSGEQYEQYF
>TRBD1|TRBV30|TRBJ1-4
CAWSARHRGLGEKLFF
>NA|TRBV9|TRBJ1-3
CASSRDTGNSGNTIYF
>TRBD2|TRBV5-1|TRBJ2-3
CASSLPSSSGIGTDTQYF
>NA|TRBV19|TRBJ1-3
CASSIADSGNTIYF
>NA|TRBV5-4|TRBJ2-2
CASSLALNTGELFF
>TRBD1|TRBV28|TRBJ1-5
CASSITGVVQPQHF